The next 17 T cell receptor beta chains were all read from a single sample in a study of human thymus T cells. Thymus tissue for the work was resected from patients undergoing corrective heart surgery. Assay used: immunoSEQ multiplex PCR; TCRdb lists only in-frame clones, some missing. This sample yields tens of thousands of clones, of which roughly 94% are seen a single time; under 0.04% belongs to the top ten. Sequencing was performed on thymus tissue. The receptors here all came from a girl under three years old with a congenital heart defect but otherwise immunologically healthy.

Only one count was recorded for this clone. The rearrangement links TRBV28 to TRBJ2-2; 9 bases line up with TRBD1. CDR3 size: 18 residues. Germline V gene lookup returns CDR1 MDHEN and CDR2 SYDVKM. With V trimmed by 4 bases and J by 3 bases, 12 bases remained unmatched. CDR3 DNA sequence: TGTGCCAGCAGTTGTGGACAGGGGAGGTTTAAGGACACCGGGGAGCTGTTTTTT. It encodes CASSCGQGRFKDTGELFF.

The V gene is TRBV5-6, the J gene TRBJ1-2, with a weak D call TRBD1 (5 bases). V gave up 4 bases and J gave up 1 base, with 8 bases separating them. The CDR3 spans 13 residues. Germline lookup yields CDR1 SGHDT and CDR2 YYEEEE. The CDR3 protein is CASSRDGNYGYTF. The CDR3 coding sequence is TGTGCCAGCAGCCGGGACGGTAACTATGGCTACACCTTC.

This chain uses TRBV29-1 with TRBJ2-5; perhaps D is TRBD1 or TRBD2 (5 bases each). This CDR3 has 15 residues. V lost 5 bases, J lost 3 bases, and 19 bases lay in between. From germline, CDR1 is SQVTM and CDR2 ANQGSEA. The CDR3 DNA is TGCAGCGTTCCCGGGACGTTGGGCCCCGAAGAGACCCAGTACTTC. The encoded protein is CSVPGTLGPEETQYF.

This rearrangement joins TRBV7-2 to TRBJ2-7, with 8 bases fitting TRBD1. The CDR3 loop spans 15 amino acids. From germline, CDR1 is SGHTA and CDR2 FQGNSA. The V gene end was trimmed by 1 base and the J gene end by 3 bases; junction bases not matched to a gene: 5. CDR3 nucleotide sequence: TGTGCCAGCAGCTTAGGGCGGGACAGGAGCTACGAGCAGTACTTC. Translating it yields CASSLGRDRSYEQYF. The variable domain in full, completed from reference TRBV7-2 and TRBJ2-7, reads GAGVSQSPSNKVTEKGKDVELRCDPISGHTALYWYRQSLGQGLEFLIYFQGNSAPDKSGLPSDRFSAERTGGSVSTLTIQRTQQEDSAVYLCASSLGRDRSYEQYFGPGTRLTVT.

The chain recombines TRBV5-8 with TRBJ2-3, with D possibly being TRBD2 (5 bases). Germline V CDR1 and CDR2: SGHTS, YDEGEE. The length of the CDR3 is 15 residues. V lost 5 bases to trimming and J lost 0 bases, with 13 bases between them. Here the CDR3 DNA reads TGTGCCAGCAGTCGGGGATCGGCTAGCACAGATACGCAGTATTTT. This translates into CASSRGSASTDTQYF.

The chain uses TRBV5-1 and TRBJ2-5, with 7 nucleotides matching TRBD1. Trimming cost V 3 bases and J 2 bases; bases outside gene matches: 4. The germline V gene has CDR1 SGHRS and CDR2 YFSETQ. The length of the CDR3 is 14 residues. The CDR3 nucleotides are TGCGCCAGCAGCTCCGGACAGGTACAAGAGACCCAGTACTTC. Protein: CASSSGQVQETQYF.

This sequence joins TRBV19 and TRBJ2-7, with TRBD1 matching 8 bases. The germline V gene has CDR1 LNHDA and CDR2 SQIVND (reference sequence). The J segment lost 3 bases and the V segment lost 6 bases, leaving 7 bases of the junction unmatched. The CDR3 spans 14 residues. DNA for the CDR3: TGTGCCAGTAGACCCAGGGGGCCAAGCTACGAGCAGTACTTC. Translation gives CASRPRGPSYEQYF. Filled out from reference TRBV19 and TRBJ2-7, the complete variable domain reads DGGITQSPKYLFRKEGQNVTLSCEQNLNHDAMYWYRQDPGQGLRLIYYSQIVNDFQKGDIAEGYSVSREKKESFPLTVTSAQKNPTAFYLCASRPRGPSYEQYFGPGTRLTVT.

The chain is built from TRBV19 and TRBJ2-7; 8 bases line up with TRBD1. The J segment lost 2 bases and the V segment lost 10 bases, leaving 7 bases of the junction unmatched. CDR3 length: 13 amino acids. Germline V lookup: CDR1 LNHDA, CDR2 SQIVND (reference sequence). The CDR3 loop is CATRDRNPYEQYF. The CDR3 region has the DNA TGTGCCACTCGGGACAGGAACCCCTACGAGCAGTACTTC.

The rearrangement uses TRBV5-5 and TRBJ2-7; 12 bases agree with TRBD2. Germline values: CDR1 SGHKS, CDR2 YYEKEE (reference sequence). CDR3 size: 18 residues. The junction had 10 bases not matched to a gene; V was cut back by 0 bases and J by 3 bases. The CDR3 spells CASSLVASGRDLDYEQYF. CDR3 coding DNA: TGTGCCAGCAGCTTGGTGGCTAGCGGGAGGGATTTAGACTACGAGCAGTACTTC.

The chain couples TRBV6-6 to TRBJ2-2, with TRBD1 matching 7 bases. Germline V lookup: CDR1 MNHNY, CDR2 SVGAGI (reference sequence). This CDR3 is built from 16 residues. With V trimmed by 10 bases and J by 1 base, 12 bases remained unmatched. The CDR3 nucleotides read TGTGCCACCCGACCGTACAGGGGATGGAACACCGGGGAGCTGTTTTTT. It encodes CATRPYRGWNTGELFF.

The gene calls are TRBV4-2 and TRBJ2-7; 14 positions match TRBD2. Germline V gene lookup returns CDR1 LGHNA and CDR2 YNFKEQ. Germline trimming cut 1 base from V and 6 bases from J; bases unmatched to any gene: 8. The CDR3 loop spans 17 amino acids. The CDR3 DNA is TGTGCCAGCAGCCAAGGGACTAGCGGGAGGCGTTTGGGCGAGCAGTACTTC. The encoded protein is CASSQGTSGRRLGEQYF.

V and J are TRBV5-4 and TRBJ2-1; D may be TRBD1 or TRBD2 (5 bases each). Trimming removed 1 base at V and 8 bases at J, with 19 bases between. Germline CDR1 SGHNT, CDR2 YYREEE (reference sequence). The length of the CDR3 is 16 residues. The CDR3 DNA reads as TGTGCCAGCAGCTTGTCCGTTTCGGGGAGAGGGGATGAGCAGTTCTTC. The encoded protein is CASSLSVSGRGDEQFF. Full variable domain (missing parts from reference TRBV5-4 and TRBJ2-1): ETGVTQSPTHLIKTRGQQVTLRCSSQSGHNTVSWYQQALGQGPQFIFQYYREEENGRGNFPPRFSGLQFPNYSSELNVNALELDDSALYLCASSLSVSGRGDEQFFGPGTRLTVL.

The chain recombines TRBV5-4 with TRBJ2-1; 7 bases line up with TRBD2. The CDR3 sequence is 16 residues long. Germline assignment: CDR1 SGHNT and CDR2 YYREEE (reference sequence). The J segment lost 3 bases and the V segment lost 3 bases, leaving 9 bases of the junction unmatched. CDR3 sequence: CASSSPRQRGYNEQFF. In DNA, the CDR3 is TGTGCCAGCAGCTCTCCGAGGCAGCGGGGCTACAATGAGCAGTTCTTC.

This chain links TRBV27 with TRBJ1-3; no definite D call. CDR1 is MNHEY and CDR2 is SMNVEV in the germline V gene (reference sequence). The CDR3 is made up of 13 amino acids. V gave up 2 bases and J gave up 4 bases, with 6 bases separating them. CDR3 amino acids: CASSLGIGNTIYF. For the CDR3, the DNA is TGTGCCAGCAGTTTAGGGATAGGAAACACCATATATTTT.

This sequence joins TRBV18 and TRBJ2-3; no firm D call. Germline assignment: CDR1 KGHSH and CDR2 LQKENI. V dropped 0 bases and J dropped 2 bases, with 12 bases sitting between them. This CDR3 is 16 amino acids long. CDR3 sequence (DNA): TGTGCCAGCTCACCACCCTCCCTACACGACACAGATACGCAGTATTTT. This gives the protein CASSPPSLHDTDTQYF.

The chain links TRBV5-4 to TRBJ1-2, with 10 bases that match TRBD1. Germline assignment: CDR1 SGHNT and CDR2 YYREEE (reference sequence). The CDR3 covers 16 residues. Germline trimming cut 0 bases from V and 4 bases from J; bases unmatched to any gene: 6. CDR3 loop: CASSLERQGASYGYTF. CDR3 nucleotide sequence: TGTGCCAGCAGCTTGGAGCGACAGGGGGCAAGCTATGGCTACACCTTC.

The rearrangement joins TRBV29-1 to TRBJ1-1; D is unresolved. Germline values: CDR1 SQVTM, CDR2 ANQGSEA. Trimming removed 1 base at V and 0 bases at J, with 21 bases between. This CDR3 spans 18 amino acids. CDR3: CSVEGPGGRTPMNTEAFF. In DNA form, the CDR3 reads TGCAGCGTTGAAGGGCCCGGAGGCAGGACCCCAATGAACACTGAAGCTTTCTTT.